Sequencing of this T cell receptor beta chain was carried out in a study of blood T cell repertoires in COVID-19. Across the study: PBMCs, B-cell-depleted T cells, or T cells provided the cDNA or gDNA that made up the material.

Generated by immunoSEQ multiplex PCR, the TCRdb table keeps only in-frame clones and is missing some. Of under 300,000 clones listed, 75% to 90% were seen once; the top ten hold approximately 0.85%. Trimming removed 4 bases from V and 2 bases from J; junction bases left unmatched: 7. The CDR3 spans 14 residues. CDR1 SQVTM and CDR2 ANQGSEA come from the germline V gene. The specimen was peripheral blood. The chain is built from TRBV29-1 and TRBJ2-7, with 8 nucleotides matching TRBD1. The sequence was collected from a woman aged 40 to 55 who had recovered from COVID-19. The CDR3 here is CSVVAGTGTYEQYF. Here the CDR3 DNA reads TGCAGCGTTGTCGCCGGGACAGGTACCTACGAGCAGTACTTC.